This TCR beta chain comes out of a study of T cell responses to AZD1222 COVID-19 vaccine. Whole-study results and caveats: Baseline serology detected seropositivity in only six or seven AZD1222 recipients. White British people made up most donors, females outnumbered males, and clonal diversity was possibly underestimated.

Trimming cost V 5 bases and J 7 bases; bases outside gene matches: 6. Germline values: CDR1 MNHEY, CDR2 SVGAGI. CDR3 length equals 14 residues. Of note for this clone: Its antigen remains unknown.

The data were produced by immunoSEQ multiplex PCR, yet TCRdb's version contains in-frame clones alone and is incomplete. The table shows 100,000 or so clones, with more than 75% occurring only once. V usage is TRBV6-5 and J usage is TRBJ1-5; 9 positions agree with TRBD1. This TCR derives from an adult in good health. The specimen comprised peripheral blood, sampled on day 0 of AZD1222 vaccination. The CDR3 coding sequence is TGTGCCAGCAGTCAGCGACAGGGGGTCCAGCCCCAGCATTTT. This encodes CASSQRQGVQPQHF.